Each of the 20 T cell receptor beta chains below was sequenced from the same sample in a study of blood T cell repertoires in COVID-19 (TCRdb year 2020). The library was obtained by the immunoSEQ multiplex PCR assay. TCRdb took over this immuneACCESS table, retaining in-frame rearrangements with V and J assigned. Such tables are incomplete; in checked studies, under half of the missing clones stem from an unresolved V gene, and the remainder is unexplained. The sample table holds about 410,000 clones, of which roughly 90% were seen once. Together, the top ten hold roughly 1.4% of the sample. The sample taken for sequencing was peripheral blood. These receptors were taken from a woman aged 40 to 50 with COVID-19, enrolled during active disease.

In this sample, this clone turned up a few times. The gene calls are TRBV28 and TRBJ1-6; 10 positions match TRBD1. The J segment lost 5 bases and the V segment lost 3 bases, leaving 4 bases of the junction unmatched. The germline V gene has CDR1 MDHEN and CDR2 SYDVKM. The CDR3 runs to 16 residues. CDR3 region: CASSFLGTGDNSPLHF. Here the CDR3 DNA reads TGTGCCAGCAGTTTCCTCGGGACAGGGGATAATTCACCCCTCCACTTT.

This rearrangement joins TRBV9 to TRBJ1-1; D ambiguous. Trimming took off 4 bases at V and 4 bases at J, with 11 bases between the two ends. The germline gives CDR1 SGDLS, CDR2 YYNGEE. This CDR3 contains 13 residues. CDR3 protein: CASSQTVRTEAFF. CDR3 DNA sequence: TGTGCCAGCAGCCAAACAGTACGCACTGAAGCTTTCTTT.

This clone was found a few times. The V and J genes are TRBV6-1 and TRBJ1-3; D may be TRBD1 (6 bases). V was trimmed by 4 bases and J by 0 bases, leaving 13 bases between them. Germline CDR1 MNHNS, CDR2 SASEGT. The CDR3 has 16 residues. CDR3 sequence: CASSGDRQISGNTIYF. The CDR3 DNA follows: TGTGCCAGCAGTGGAGACAGGCAAATCTCTGGAAACACCATATATTTT.

V gene TRBV30 combines with J gene TRBJ1-6; 8 positions agree with TRBD1. CDR3 length equals 19 residues. CDR1 is GTSNPN and CDR2 is SVGIG in the germline V gene (reference sequence). V shed 2 bases, J shed 0 bases, and the junction held 12 bases outside the gene matches. The CDR3 spells CAWSIRGRGQSSYNSPLHF. The CDR3 region has the DNA TGTGCCTGGAGTATCAGGGGCAGGGGGCAAAGCTCCTATAATTCACCCCTCCACTTT.

The table lists this clone with a count of one. V is TRBV12-5 and J is TRBJ2-1; D perhaps matches TRBD2 (5 bases). This CDR3 spans 19 amino acids. Germline V gene lookup returns CDR1 LGHNT and CDR2 FRNRAP. Trimming removed 6 bases from V and 1 base from J, with 25 bases in between. The CDR3 here is CASGTNPPTSGISYNEQFF. The CDR3 DNA follows: TGTGCTAGTGGAACAAACCCCCCCACTAGTGGCATTTCCTACAATGAGCAGTTCTTC.

The genes are TRBV5-1 and TRBJ2-5; a possible D gene is TRBD1 (6 bases). This CDR3 is built from 16 residues. Per the germline V gene, CDR1 is SGHRS and CDR2 is YFSETQ. V shed 6 bases and J shed 5 bases, with 23 bases lying between them. This CDR3 reads CASIRRVGAVPETQYF. The CDR3, as DNA: TGCGCCAGCATCCGGAGAGTGGGGGCGGTGCCGGAGACCCAGTACTTC.

The chain links TRBV9 to TRBJ1-2; TRBD1 aligns across 7 bases. Unmatched junction bases numbered 8, after V lost 5 bases and J lost 4 bases. CDR3 length: 14 amino acids. Germline V gene lookup returns CDR1 SGDLS and CDR2 YYNGEE. The CDR3 region is CASSEPGQFYGYTF. The CDR3 region has the DNA TGTGCCAGCAGTGAACCGGGACAGTTCTATGGCTACACCTTC.

This clone was detected a few times. The chain couples TRBV15 to TRBJ1-2; TRBD1 matches at 11 bases. In germline, CDR1 is LNHNV, CDR2 YYDKDF (reference sequence). CDR3 length: 15 amino acids. J gave up 4 bases and V 0 bases, and 1 base lay outside the gene matches. The CDR3 protein is CATSRDGQGAYGYTF. CDR3 DNA sequence: TGTGCCACCAGCAGAGACGGACAGGGGGCCTATGGCTACACCTTC.

This clone was seen just once. As DNA, the CDR3 is TGTGCCAGCAGCCCGAAGGAGGGCAATCAGCCCCAGCATTTT. This sequence encodes CASSPKEGNQPQHF. V usage is TRBV27 and J usage is TRBJ1-5; D remains ambiguous. Trimming removed 6 bases from V and 2 bases from J, with 11 bases in between. The CDR3 contains 14 residues. CDR1 is MNHEY, CDR2 SMNVEV, per germline (reference sequence).

The chain combines TRBV25-1 with TRBJ1-5, with a tentative D call TRBD1 (6 bases). The CDR3 runs 15 residues. Germline V CDR1 and CDR2: MGHDK, SYGVNS. Trimming shortened V by 2 bases and J by 4 bases, and 12 bases separated the two germline ends. The DNA of the CDR3 is TGTGCCAGCAGTGAAAGTACAGGGCCGAATCAGCCCCAGCATTTT. Amino acids: CASSESTGPNQPQHF.

The chain joins TRBV7-2 to TRBJ2-2; D not resolved. The CDR3 spans 16 residues. Trimming removed 5 bases from V and 2 bases from J, with 15 bases in between. The germline gives CDR1 SGHTA, CDR2 FQGNSA. As DNA, the CDR3 is TGTGCCAGCAGCCGGTTGCTTACTACTAACACCGGGGAGCTGTTTTTT. Residues: CASSRLLTTNTGELFF.

The chain employs TRBV2 and TRBJ1-1, with TRBD1 matching 9 bases. Unmatched junction bases numbered 10, after V lost 3 bases and J lost 5 bases. The CDR3 contains 16 residues. CDR1 is SNHLY and CDR2 is FYNNEI in the germline V gene. As DNA, the CDR3 is TGTGCCAGCAGTGATACTCAGGACAGGGGTATTACTGAAGCTTTCTTT. Protein: CASSDTQDRGITEAFF.

The chain links TRBV5-8 to TRBJ2-7; 12 bases line up with TRBD2. The CDR3 is made up of 17 amino acids. The germline V gene has CDR1 SGHTS and CDR2 YDEGEE. V lost 0 bases and J lost 6; bases outside the gene matches: 10. In DNA, the CDR3 is TGTGCCAGCAGCTTGGTCCAGACTAGCGGGGGCCTCGGCGAGCAGTACTTC. Translation: CASSLVQTSGGLGEQYF.

The chain has TRBV7-2 and TRBJ2-7; D is ambiguous. Per the germline V gene, CDR1 is SGHTA and CDR2 is FQGNSA. The CDR3 is 12 residues long. The germline V and J ends were trimmed by 1 base and 5 bases, with 6 bases remaining between them. The CDR3 DNA is TGTGCCAGCAGCTTAGTCCCGGACGAGCAGTACTTC. It translates to CASSLVPDEQYF.

The chain has TRBV13 and TRBJ1-6; 10 bases are shared with TRBD1. J was trimmed by 8 bases and V by 6 bases; bases with no gene match: 7. Looked up from germline, CDR1 is PRHDT and CDR2 is FYEKMQ (reference sequence). The CDR3 has 15 amino acids. CDR3 residues: CASRRHGTGDSPLHF. CDR3 in DNA: TGTGCCAGCAGGCGCCATGGGACAGGGGATTCACCCCTCCACTTT.

The chain employs TRBV28 and TRBJ2-3; possibly TRBD2 for D (7 bases). CDR1 is MDHEN, CDR2 SYDVKM, per germline. Trimming removed 6 bases from V and 3 bases from J, with 19 bases in between. The CDR3 is 16 amino acids. The CDR3 nucleotides are TGTGCCAGCAGCGGCCTAGCGGAGAGGGGGACAGATACGCAGTATTTT. Its translation: CASSGLAERGTDTQYF.

V and J are TRBV18 and TRBJ1-1; D gene unclear. Germline V CDR1 and CDR2: KGHSH, LQKENI. CDR3 length: 16 amino acids. The V gene lost 2 bases and the J gene lost 1 base, with 14 bases spanning the gap. The CDR3 spells CASSPTQAGANTEAFF. CDR3 coding DNA: TGTGCCAGCTCACCAACCCAGGCTGGTGCGAACACTGAAGCTTTCTTT.

The chain recombines TRBV7-2 with TRBJ2-7, with 10 nucleotides matching TRBD2. Germline lookup yields CDR1 SGHTA and CDR2 FQGNSA. This CDR3 contains 14 residues. V shed 5 bases and J 5 bases; nucleotides not matched to a gene: 6. CDR3 nucleotides: TGTGCCAGCAGCCCTAGCGGGGGTAGAGACGAGCAGTACTTC. It encodes CASSPSGGRDEQYF.

This chain joins TRBV14 and TRBJ1-1; D possibly corresponds to TRBD1 (5 bases). The germline V gene encodes CDR1 SGHDN and CDR2 FVKESK. Trimming took off 1 base at V and 5 bases at J, with 23 bases between the two ends. CDR3 length equals 18 residues. The CDR3 nucleotides read TGTGCCAGCAGCCAAGTTCTGGCAGGGCCTCGGTATGGGACTGAAGCTTTCTTT. Its translation: CASSQVLAGPRYGTEAFF.

The chain carries TRBV4-3 and TRBJ1-6, with unresolved D. CDR3 size: 15 residues. CDR1 LGHNA and CDR2 YSLEER come from the germline V gene. The germline V and J ends were trimmed by 0 bases and 5 bases, with 8 bases remaining between them. In DNA form, the CDR3 reads TGCGCCAGCAGCCAAGAGAGGCGCGATAATTCACCCCTCCACTTT. Protein: CASSQERRDNSPLHF.